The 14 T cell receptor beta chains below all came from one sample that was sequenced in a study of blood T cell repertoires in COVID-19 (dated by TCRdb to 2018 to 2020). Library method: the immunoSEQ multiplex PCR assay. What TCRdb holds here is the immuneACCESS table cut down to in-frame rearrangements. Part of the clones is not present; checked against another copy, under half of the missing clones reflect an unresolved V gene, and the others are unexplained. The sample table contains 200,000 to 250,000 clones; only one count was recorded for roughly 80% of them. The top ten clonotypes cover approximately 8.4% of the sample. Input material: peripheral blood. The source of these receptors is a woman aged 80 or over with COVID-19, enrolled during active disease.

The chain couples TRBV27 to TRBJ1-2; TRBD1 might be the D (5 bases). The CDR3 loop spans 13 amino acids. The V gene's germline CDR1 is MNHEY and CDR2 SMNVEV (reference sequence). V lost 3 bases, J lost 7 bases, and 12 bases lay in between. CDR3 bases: TGTGCCAGCAGTTTTGGGGGGAGTAGTGGCTACACCTTC. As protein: CASSFGGSSGYTF.

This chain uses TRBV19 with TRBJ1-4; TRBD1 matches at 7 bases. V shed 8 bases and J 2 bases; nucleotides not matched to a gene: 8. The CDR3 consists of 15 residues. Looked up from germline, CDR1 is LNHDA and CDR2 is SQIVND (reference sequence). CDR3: CASSTGLVTNEKLFF. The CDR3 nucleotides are TGTGCCAGTTCGACAGGGTTGGTTACTAATGAAAAACTGTTTTTT. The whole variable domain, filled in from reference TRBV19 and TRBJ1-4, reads DGGITQSPKYLFRKEGQNVTLSCEQNLNHDAMYWYRQDPGQGLRLIYYSQIVNDFQKGDIAEGYSVSREKKESFPLTVTSAQKNPTAFYLCASSTGLVTNEKLFFGSGTQLSVL.

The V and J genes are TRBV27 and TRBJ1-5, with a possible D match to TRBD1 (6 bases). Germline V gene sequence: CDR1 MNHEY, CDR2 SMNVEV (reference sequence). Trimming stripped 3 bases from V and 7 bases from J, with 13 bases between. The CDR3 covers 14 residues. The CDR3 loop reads CASSFTGSEQPQHF. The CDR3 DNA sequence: TGTGCCAGCAGTTTCACAGGGTCAGAACAGCCCCAGCATTTT.

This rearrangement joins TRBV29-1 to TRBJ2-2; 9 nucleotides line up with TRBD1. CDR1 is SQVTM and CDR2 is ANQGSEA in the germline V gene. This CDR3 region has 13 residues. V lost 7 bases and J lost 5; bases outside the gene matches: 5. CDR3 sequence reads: CSATGGGTGELFF. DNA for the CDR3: TGCAGCGCTACAGGGGGCGGAACCGGGGAGCTGTTTTTT.

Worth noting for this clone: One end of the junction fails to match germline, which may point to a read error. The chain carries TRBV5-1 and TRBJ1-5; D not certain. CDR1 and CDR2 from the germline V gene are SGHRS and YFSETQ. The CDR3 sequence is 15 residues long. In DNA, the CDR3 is TGCGCCAGCAGCCTGTCGGGCGGTAGCGATCAGCCCCAGCATTTT. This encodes CASSLSGGSDQPQHF.

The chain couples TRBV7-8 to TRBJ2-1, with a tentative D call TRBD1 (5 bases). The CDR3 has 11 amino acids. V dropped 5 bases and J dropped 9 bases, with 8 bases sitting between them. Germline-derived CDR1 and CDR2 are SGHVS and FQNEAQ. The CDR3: CASSLDSEQFF. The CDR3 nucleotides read TGTGCCAGCAGCCTAGACAGTGAGCAGTTCTTC.

The CDR3 DNA is TGTGCCAGCAGTTATGAAACCGGAGGGGTTTCACCCCTCCACTTT. This codes for CASSYETGGVSPLHF. The genes are TRBV6-5 and TRBJ1-6; the D gene is possibly TRBD1 (5 bases). The CDR3 is made up of 15 amino acids. The V end was cut by 3 bases, the J end by 9 bases, with 15 bases between. Germline-derived CDR1 and CDR2 are MNHEY and SVGAGI.

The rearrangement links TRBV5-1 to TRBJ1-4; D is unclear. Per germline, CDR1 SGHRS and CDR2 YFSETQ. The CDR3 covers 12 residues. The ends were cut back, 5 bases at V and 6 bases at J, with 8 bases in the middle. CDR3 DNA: TGCGCCAGCAGGGGAGGGTATGAAAAACTGTTTTTT. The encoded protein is CASRGGYEKLFF.

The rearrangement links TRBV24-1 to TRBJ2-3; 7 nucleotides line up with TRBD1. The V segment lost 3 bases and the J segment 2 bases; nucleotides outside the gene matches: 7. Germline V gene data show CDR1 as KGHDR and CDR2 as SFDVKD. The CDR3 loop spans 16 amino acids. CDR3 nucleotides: TGTGCCACCAGTGATGGGTGGGGACAGAACACAGATACGCAGTATTTT. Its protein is CATSDGWGQNTDTQYF.

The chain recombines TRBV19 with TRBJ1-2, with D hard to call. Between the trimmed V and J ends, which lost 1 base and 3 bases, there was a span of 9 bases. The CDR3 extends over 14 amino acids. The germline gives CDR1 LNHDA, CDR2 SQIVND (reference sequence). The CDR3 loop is CASSIGAGDYGYTF. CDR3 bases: TGTGCCAGTAGTATAGGGGCAGGCGACTATGGCTACACCTTC.

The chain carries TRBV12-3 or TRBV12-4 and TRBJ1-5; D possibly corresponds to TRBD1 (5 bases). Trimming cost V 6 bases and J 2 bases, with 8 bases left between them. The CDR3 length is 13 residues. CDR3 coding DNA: TGTGCCAGCAGCCGACAGCGCAATCAGCCCCAGCATTTT. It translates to CASSRQRNQPQHF.

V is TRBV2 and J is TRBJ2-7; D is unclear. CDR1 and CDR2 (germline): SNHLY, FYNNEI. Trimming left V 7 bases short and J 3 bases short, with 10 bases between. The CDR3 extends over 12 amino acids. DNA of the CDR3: TGTGCCAGCAAAACAGCTAACTACGAGCAGTACTTC. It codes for CASKTANYEQYF.

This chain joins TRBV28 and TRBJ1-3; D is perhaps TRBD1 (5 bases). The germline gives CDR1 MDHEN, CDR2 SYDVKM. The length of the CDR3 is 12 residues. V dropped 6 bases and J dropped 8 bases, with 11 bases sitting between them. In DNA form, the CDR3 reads TGTGCCAGCAGCCTGGGGCAGGACACCATATATTTT. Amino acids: CASSLGQDTIYF.

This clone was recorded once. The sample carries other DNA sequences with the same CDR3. CDR3 DNA: TGTGCCAGCAGCTTGAGGGGGAACACTGAAGCTTTCTTT. Translation: CASSLRGNTEAFF. The V call is TRBV5-6, the J call TRBJ1-1; D is perhaps TRBD1 (5 bases). The CDR3 sequence is 13 residues long. CDR1 is SGHDT, CDR2 YYEEEE, per germline. V was shortened by 1 base and J by 1 base, with 5 bases between the two germline ends.